The 23 T cell receptor beta chains below were found in one sample sequenced in a study of cytomegalovirus exposure and HLA in healthy donors. The study ran its PCR with 60 Vbeta and 13 Jbeta primers. Method: immunoSEQ multiplex PCR; TCRdb's copy keeps in-frame clones and lacks some. The table includes almost 200,000 clones, around 77% detected once. Sequenced material: PBMCs. These receptors were collected from a man aged 25-40 years in good health and CMV-seronegative.

The J gene is TRBJ2-2, the V gene TRBV25-1; 11 bases match TRBD2. Germline lookup yields CDR1 MGHDK and CDR2 SYGVNS. The J segment lost 4 bases and the V segment lost 4 bases, leaving 2 bases of the junction unmatched. This CDR3 is 15 amino acids long. Here the CDR3 reads CASSALAGVTGELFF. CDR3 bases: TGTGCCAGCAGTGCACTAGCGGGGGTCACCGGGGAGCTGTTTTTT. The complete variable domain, with remaining parts taken from reference TRBV25-1 and TRBJ2-2, reads EADIYQTPRYLVIGTGKKITLECSQTMGHDKMYWYQQDPGMELHLIHYSYGVNSTEKGDLSSESTVSRIRTEHFPLTLESARPSHTSQYLCASSALAGVTGELFFGEGSRLTVL.

The chain combines TRBV6-6 with TRBJ2-2; 12 positions match TRBD2. Germline V lookup: CDR1 MNHNY, CDR2 SVGAGI (reference sequence). The V and J ends lost 6 bases and 6 bases, in that order; junction bases with no gene match: 8. The CDR3 is made up of 16 amino acids. The CDR3 bases are TGTGCCAGCAGCCAAAGACTAGCGGGAGAGGCCGGGGAGCTGTTTTTT. Its translation: CASSQRLAGEAGELFF.

In this sample, this clone turned up a few times. The chain couples TRBV5-1 to TRBJ1-1, with TRBD1 matching over 7 bases. The CDR3 spans 15 residues. Trimming removed 5 bases from V and 1 base from J; junction bases left unmatched: 8. Germline V lookup: CDR1 SGHRS, CDR2 YFSETQ. CDR3 DNA sequence: TGCGCCAGCAGTTCATCTCGACAGGGGAACACTGAAGCTTTCTTT. As protein: CASSSSRQGNTEAFF.

The V and J genes are TRBV7-8 and TRBJ2-5; 12 nucleotides line up with TRBD2. V gave up 1 base and J gave up 2 bases; unmatched junction bases: 8. Germline CDR1 SGHVS, CDR2 FQNEAQ. The CDR3 runs to 18 residues. CDR3 DNA sequence: TGTGCCAGCAGCTTAGGGGGGACTAGCGGGTTTTTACAAGAGACCCAGTACTTC. This sequence encodes CASSLGGTSGFLQETQYF.

V and J are TRBV5-6 and TRBJ1-4; D remains unclear. CDR3 length: 13 residues. CDR1 and CDR2 from the germline V gene are SGHDT and YYEEEE. The V end was cut by 1 base, the J end by 7 bases, with 8 bases between. CDR3 coding DNA: TGTGCCAGCAGCTTGAACTTTGGTGAAAAACTGTTTTTT. Translating gives CASSLNFGEKLFF.

This chain connects TRBV27 to TRBJ2-7; D remains unclear. From germline, CDR1 is MNHEY and CDR2 SMNVEV (reference sequence). The CDR3 consists of 16 residues. V lost 3 bases and J 4 bases, leaving 19 bases between the germline ends. CDR3 coding DNA: TGTGCCAGCAGTTTCGAATCTGCAGGATGGGCATACGAGCAGTACTTC. This translates into CASSFESAGWAYEQYF.

This chain joins TRBV10-3 and TRBJ1-6; 8 bases are shared with TRBD1. Germline V lookup: CDR1 ENHRY, CDR2 SYGVKD. With 2 bases clipped from V and 8 bases from J, the junction kept 8 bases outside the gene matches. The CDR3 covers 16 residues. CDR3 DNA: TGTGCCATCAGTGAGGCCCGACAGGGGCCGGATTCACCCCTCCACTTT. Its protein is CAISEARQGPDSPLHF.

This chain connects TRBV6-6 to TRBJ1-4, with 7 bases aligning to TRBD1. This CDR3 region has 13 residues. From germline, CDR1 is MNHNY and CDR2 SVGAGI (reference sequence). J was trimmed by 12 bases and V by 4 bases; bases with no gene match: 8. Here the CDR3 reads CASSLTGSVELFF. The CDR3 DNA reads TGTGCCAGCAGTTTGACAGGGAGTGTTGAACTGTTTTTT.

The chain employs TRBV28 and TRBJ1-1; 7 bases are a match to TRBD1. CDR3 length equals 14 residues. Germline-derived CDR1 and CDR2 are MDHEN and SYDVKM. V shed 8 bases and J 2 bases; nucleotides not matched to a gene: 8. CDR3 sequence (DNA): TGTGCCAGCCAAACAGGGGCGGGAAACACTGAAGCTTTCTTT. Translating it yields CASQTGAGNTEAFF.

The chain links TRBV4-1 to TRBJ2-7; D may be TRBD1 (6 bases). Germline-derived CDR1 and CDR2 are MGHRA and YSYEKL. Deletions cut 3 bases from V and 2 bases from J, with 14 bases between. This CDR3 contains 15 residues. The CDR3: CASSHPAQGTYEQYF. The CDR3 nucleotides are TGCGCCAGCAGCCACCCCGCTCAGGGGACCTACGAGCAGTACTTC.

The CDR3 reads CASSIDSGLREQYF. As DNA, the CDR3 is TGTGCCAGTAGTATAGATAGCGGGCTGAGAGAGCAGTACTTC. The chain has TRBV19 and TRBJ2-7, with 7 bases identical to TRBD2. The CDR3 covers 14 residues. V trimming: 0 bases; J trimming: 7 bases; junction bases outside the gene matches: 6. Germline CDR1 and CDR2: LNHDA and SQIVND (reference sequence). Together with reference TRBV19 and TRBJ2-7, the CDR3 gives the full variable domain: DGGITQSPKYLFRKEGQNVTLSCEQNLNHDAMYWYRQDPGQGLRLIYYSQIVNDFQKGDIAEGYSVSREKKESFPLTVTSAQKNPTAFYLCASSIDSGLREQYFGPGTRLTVT.

The chain carries TRBV2 and TRBJ1-5; the match to TRBD1 covers 9 bases. The V segment lost 6 bases and the J segment 4 bases; nucleotides outside the gene matches: 7. The V gene's germline CDR1 is SNHLY and CDR2 FYNNEI. This CDR3 has 15 amino acids. Written as DNA, the CDR3 is TGTGCCAGCAGCGGGGGACAGGGTGAGAATCAGCCCCAGCATTTT. Its translation: CASSGGQGENQPQHF.

This sequence joins TRBV4-2 and TRBJ1-2, with D uncertain. Germline V gene sequence: CDR1 LGHNA, CDR2 YNFKEQ. V was pared by 0 bases and J by 7 bases, with 12 bases between. The CDR3 extends over 14 amino acids. CDR3 region: CASSQEMASLGYTF. The CDR3 nucleotides are TGTGCCAGCAGCCAAGAAATGGCCTCCCTTGGCTACACCTTC.

The V and J genes are TRBV30 and TRBJ1-1; D unresolved. The CDR3 runs 13 residues. V was pared by 2 bases and J by 2 bases, with 9 bases between. The V gene's germline CDR1 is GTSNPN and CDR2 SVGIG (reference sequence). In nucleotides, the CDR3 is TGTGCCTGGAGTTTACAGAGAAACACTGAAGCTTTCTTT. Translation: CAWSLQRNTEAFF.

In its sample, this clone was seen a few times. The genes are TRBV4-1 and TRBJ1-1; a possible D gene is TRBD1 (6 bases). Germline loops: CDR1 MGHRA, CDR2 YSYEKL. Trimming removed 1 base at V and 3 bases at J, with 12 bases between. The CDR3 spans 15 residues. The CDR3 DNA sequence: TGCGCCAGCAGCCAAGTGACAGGATTTGACACTGAAGCTTTCTTT. It is translated as CASSQVTGFDTEAFF.

The V call is TRBV10-3, the J call TRBJ2-7; D might be TRBD1 (5 bases). The germline CDR1 and CDR2 sequences are ENHRY and SYGVKD. V lost 2 bases and J lost 6, with 17 bases in between. This CDR3 spans 15 amino acids. CDR3 nucleotide sequence: TGTGCCATCAGTGAGCCGATGAAGGGGATGATCGAGCAGTACTTC. Its protein product is CAISEPMKGMIEQYF.

The chain has TRBV5-1 and TRBJ2-7, with 8 nucleotides matching TRBD1. Looked up from germline, CDR1 is SGHRS and CDR2 is YFSETQ. J gave up 6 bases and V 4 bases, and 12 bases lay outside the gene matches. The CDR3 is 15 residues long. CDR3 amino acids: CASSVRTGPGGEQYF. The CDR3 DNA is TGCGCCAGCAGCGTACGGACAGGGCCCGGGGGCGAGCAGTACTTC.

The chain combines TRBV10-2 with TRBJ2-3, with a weak D call TRBD1 (5 bases). The CDR3 has 14 residues. Trimming took off 8 bases at V and 5 bases at J, with 17 bases between the two ends. Germline assignment: CDR1 WSHSY and CDR2 SAAADI. The DNA for the CDR3 is TGCGCCAGCCTTGCCGCGACAAGGGGAGATACGCAGTATTTT. Translated, it gives CASLAATRGDTQYF.

This clone was detected only once. This CDR3 reads CATSRDAADYNEQFF. The CDR3, as DNA: TGTGCCACCAGCAGAGATGCGGCAGACTACAATGAGCAGTTCTTC. J is TRBJ2-1 and V is TRBV15; D unclear. V dropped 0 bases and J dropped 3 bases, with 9 bases sitting between them. The CDR3 covers 15 residues. Per the germline V gene, CDR1 is LNHNV and CDR2 is YYDKDF (reference sequence).

This clone was detected only once. The genes are TRBV6-1 and TRBJ2-1; 9 positions agree with TRBD2. The germline CDR1 and CDR2 sequences are MNHNS and SASEGT. The V gene end was trimmed by 2 bases and the J gene end by 8 bases; junction bases not matched to a gene: 13. This CDR3 contains 17 residues. The CDR3 DNA reads TGTGCCAGCAGTGAAAGGGGGGGTAGCGGGAGTCGGGATGAGCAGTTCTTC. Its protein product is CASSERGGSGSRDEQFF.

The chain uses TRBV7-9 and TRBJ2-7; D not certain. CDR3 length: 13 amino acids. The germline V and J ends were trimmed by 4 bases and 5 bases, with 12 bases remaining between them. Germline loops: CDR1 SEHNR, CDR2 FQNEAQ (reference sequence). The CDR3: CASSYQLANEQYF. The DNA of the CDR3 is TGTGCCAGCAGCTACCAGTTGGCCAACGAGCAGTACTTC.

This chain joins TRBV27 and TRBJ2-7; D uncertain. The germline V gene has CDR1 MNHEY and CDR2 SMNVEV (reference sequence). Between the trimmed V and J ends, which lost 3 bases and 5 bases, there was a span of 11 bases. The length of the CDR3 is 13 residues. Here the CDR3 DNA reads TGTGCCAGCAGTTTTCAGTTCGCCCACGAGCAGTACTTC. This sequence encodes CASSFQFAHEQYF.

Note on this clone: A junction boundary mismatches the germline segment, possibly from a read error. CDR3 residues: CAGSLYSGVEAFF. CDR3 DNA: TGTGCCGGCAGTTTATACTCGGGGGTGGAAGCTTTCTTT. The chain is built from TRBV28 and TRBJ1-1; tentative D call: TRBD1 (5 bases). The CDR3 has 13 amino acids. CDR1 is MDHEN, CDR2 SYDVKM, per germline.